This T cell receptor (beta chain) was identified in a study of identical twins (TCRdb year 2016). General notes on the study: To test whether fetal clonotypes persist, the study used deep sequencing on TCR alpha and beta repertoires from monozygotic twins, unrelated adults of various ages, and cord blood. Replicate twin experiments were performed at different times using different library preparation protocols to rule out contamination. What the research found in general, with its limitations: Abundant cord blood beta clonotypes carried fewer insertions; young adult naive repertoires showed a weaker similar trend, while memory repertoires showed none. Excess twin sharing in beta out-of-frame sequences was weaker because fewer shared sequences lowered the signal-to-noise ratio. Because the same donors could not be followed over many years, the conclusions depended on cross-sectional statistical analysis. Invariant T cells such as MAIT and iNKT could partly confound zero-insertion analyses, although diverse VJ usage argued against such confounding for most clonotypes. Compared with coincidental sharing between unrelated individuals, out-of-frame TCR alpha sequences shared between twins showed an excess of sequences with low generation probability. Recombination models systematically underestimated out-of-frame TCR alpha sharing in monozygotic twins but agreed with sharing between unrelated individuals.

This clonotype appeared once. Its target antigen remains unknown. One junction end does not reproduce the germline sequence, and a read error may be involved. Every donor was a healthy Caucasian. CDR1 and CDR2 are drawn from the germline V gene: MDHEN, SYDVKM. The CDR3 goes from the cysteine to the phenylalanine over 15 residues. The kept DNA is CDR3 alone, 45 bases in frame from the first base. Receptor amplification or capture employed 5' RACE. The sample was run on an Illumina HiSeq 2000. A universal primer binding site was introduced by template switching, and a unique molecular identifier was present in the final cDNA, enabling accurate counting of TCR cDNA molecules. Specific primers in the conserved constant-segment region were used to synthesize first-strand cDNA for the TCR alpha and beta chains. Each cDNA library was double barcoded, with a SMART-Mk sample barcode plus Illumina barcodes, to control for contamination. TruSeq adapter sequences and Illumina sample barcodes were added in two successive PCR steps. The Illumina HiSeq platform was used with custom primers to sequence TCR alpha and beta cDNA libraries. The study's own analysis went as follows. MiGEC was used to process raw reads and extract unique molecular identifiers, and MiXCR was used to find CDR3 positions. For each individual, recombination models were inferred using an EM algorithm with the repgenHMM and IGoR tools. Shared clonotype analysis was performed with the tcR package in R, normalizing sharing by the product of cloneset sizes. Out-of-frame nonproductive sequences were analyzed to study raw recombination free of thymic and clonal selection effects. TCRdb took the public reads, trimmed them with fastp at Q25, ran MiXCR for clone calling and kept in-frame beta chains. Each CDR3 protein appears once, grouped with its most common genes and DNA. The V and J calls shown here were made by TCRdb, not taken from the authors' results. The sample data list around 1.7 million distinct CDR3 sequences, and 32% of these were observed just once. The top ten hold about 0.27% of the sample.

The TCR originated in a newborn girl in good health. The rearrangement joined TRBV28 to TRBJ2-6; confidence is insufficient to name the D gene. Material for sequencing was cord blood. Here is the DNA: TGTGCCTGCAGTTTACCAGGCTCTGGGGCCAACGTCCTGACTTTC. Translated, it gives CACSLPGSGANVLTF.